Listed below are T cell receptor beta chains from one sample, sequenced in a study of Graves' ophthalmopathy and Graves' hyperthyroidism. TCRdb reprocessed the multiplex PCR reads with MiXCR, giving one entry per CDR3 protein. This table has about 480,000 distinct CDR3 sequences, around an eighth appearing once. The sample taken for sequencing was blood. The source is a woman aged 30 to 39 with Graves' ophthalmopathy. Each CDR3 is given with its conserved first and last residue. Each record gives: D gene, V gene, J gene, CDR3 protein. D genes are given only for firm matches.

TRBD2	TRBV20-1	TRBJ2-7	CSTREEGYSYEQYF
-	TRBV3-1	TRBJ1-5	CASSQGPGSKQPQHF
TRBD1	TRBV30	TRBJ2-7	CAWSVPDRDPYEQYF
-	TRBV20-1	TRBJ2-7	CSAVGGSSYEQYF
-	TRBV28	TRBJ1-3	CATRKHSGNTIYF
-	TRBV28	TRBJ2-5	CASGSGVGETQYF
TRBD1	TRBV5-1	TRBJ1-1	CASGDRGITEAFF
TRBD2	TRBV6-5	TRBJ2-5	CASSYGIAGMQTQYF
-	TRBV18	TRBJ2-7	CASSPEGRTRSEQYF
-	TRBV30	TRBJ1-3	CAWRLWGSGNTIYF
TRBD2	TRBV6-1	TRBJ2-7	CASSEWTSGGTYEQYF
TRBD1	TRBV12-3/TRBV12-4	TRBJ2-5	CASSTGQGPRETQYF
TRBD2	TRBV7-8	TRBJ2-7	CANSPELAGEQYF
-	TRBV6-2/TRBV6-3	TRBJ2-7	CASSYQGSVAYEQYF
-	TRBV7-2	TRBJ2-7	CASASSYSDEQYF
-	TRBV2	TRBJ1-1	CASSPQDPDTEAFF
-	TRBV7-8	TRBJ1-2	CASSLGSARGATF
-	TRBV10-2	TRBJ2-2	CASGQRGELFF
TRBD1	TRBV6-1	TRBJ1-1	CASSARQGETEAFF
-	TRBV30	TRBJ1-5	CAWSVGFQPQHF
-	TRBV28	TRBJ1-3	CASSFGGIRNTIYF
-	TRBV5-6	TRBJ1-1	CASTLQRGTEAFF
-	TRBV12-3/TRBV12-4	TRBJ1-3	CASSQGQSRVSGNTIYF
-	TRBV19	TRBJ1-5	CASSIVEGYNQPQHF
-	TRBV24-1	TRBJ2-2	CATSDEGPNTGELFF
-	TRBV2	TRBJ2-2	CASSVVTPNTGELFF
-	TRBV28	TRBJ2-5	CASSRVDGQETQYF
-	TRBV6-1	TRBJ1-5	CASRETAQRPQHF
TRBD2	TRBV24-1	TRBJ2-5	CATSDRLAGGQMETQYF
-	TRBV7-8	TRBJ1-2	CASSLAGGRDGYTF
TRBD1	TRBV10-3	TRBJ2-7	CAISGPGQGKYEQYF
-	TRBV7-9	TRBJ1-2	CASSLIGADGYTF
TRBD1	TRBV19	TRBJ2-7	CASSLQTGQGNYEQYF
TRBD1	TRBV19	TRBJ1-1	CASSMDRGRSEAFF
TRBD1	TRBV30	TRBJ1-6	CAWSGTGAYNSPLHF
-	TRBV5-4	TRBJ1-3	CASSLGGQLFGNTIYF
-	TRBV7-3	TRBJ2-5	CASSSGVDPTQETQYF
-	TRBV12-3/TRBV12-4	TRBJ1-1	CASRARTGAEAFF
TRBD2	TRBV12-3/TRBV12-4	TRBJ2-7	CASSFSGVLNEQYF
-	TRBV18	TRBJ1-6	CASSPTGGDNSPLHF
-	TRBV24-1	TRBJ1-2	CATSDLETGYTF
-	TRBV12-3/TRBV12-4	TRBJ2-7	CASSRRGGLSYYEQYF
TRBD1	TRBV29-1	TRBJ2-2	CSPRTGVMTGELFF
-	TRBV20-1	TRBJ1-1	CSARRTGNTEAFF
TRBD1	TRBV3-1	TRBJ1-3	CASSQTGGDGNTIYF
-	TRBV27	TRBJ2-5	CASSLSPGALETQYF
-	TRBV10-2	TRBJ1-5	CASGPGHLDQPQHF
-	TRBV6-5	TRBJ2-5	CASSYLPATRQGTQYF
TRBD2	TRBV20-1	TRBJ2-7	CSARVPERAGAYEQYF
-	TRBV2	TRBJ1-5	CASSEVGAGQPQHF
-	TRBV12-3/TRBV12-4	TRBJ1-5	CASSFPGTSQPQHF
TRBD1	TRBV13	TRBJ1-2	CASSMTGGLSNYGYTF